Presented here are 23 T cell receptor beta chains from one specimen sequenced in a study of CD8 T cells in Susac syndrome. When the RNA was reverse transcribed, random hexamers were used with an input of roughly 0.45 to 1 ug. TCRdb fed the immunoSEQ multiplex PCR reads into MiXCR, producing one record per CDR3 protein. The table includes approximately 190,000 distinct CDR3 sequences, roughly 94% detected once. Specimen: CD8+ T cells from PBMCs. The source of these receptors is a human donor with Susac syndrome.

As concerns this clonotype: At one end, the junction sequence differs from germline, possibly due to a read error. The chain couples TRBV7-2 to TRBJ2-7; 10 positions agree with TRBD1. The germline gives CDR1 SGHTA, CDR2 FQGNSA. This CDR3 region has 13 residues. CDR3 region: CASSRPPGQGPPF. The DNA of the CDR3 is TGTGCCAGCAGCCGACCGCCGGGACAGGGGCCTCCCTTC.

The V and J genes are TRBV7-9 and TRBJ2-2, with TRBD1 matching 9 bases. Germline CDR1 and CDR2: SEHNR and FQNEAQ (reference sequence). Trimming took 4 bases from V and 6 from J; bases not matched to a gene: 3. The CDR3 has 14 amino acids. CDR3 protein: CASSSGTGSGELFF. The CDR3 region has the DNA TGTGCCAGCAGCTCCGGGACAGGGTCCGGGGAGCTGTTTTTT.

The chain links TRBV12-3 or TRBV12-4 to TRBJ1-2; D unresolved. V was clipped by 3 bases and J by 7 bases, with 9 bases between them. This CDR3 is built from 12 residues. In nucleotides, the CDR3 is TGTGCCAGCAGTTTGTGGGGAGGTGGCTACACCTTC. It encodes CASSLWGGGYTF.

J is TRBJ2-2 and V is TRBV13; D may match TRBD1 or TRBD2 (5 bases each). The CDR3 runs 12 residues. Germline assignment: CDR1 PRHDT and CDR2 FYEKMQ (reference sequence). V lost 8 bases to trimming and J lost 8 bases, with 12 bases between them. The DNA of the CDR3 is TGTGCCAGCCTGACGGGGACGGGGGAGCTGTTTTTT. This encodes CASLTGTGELFF.

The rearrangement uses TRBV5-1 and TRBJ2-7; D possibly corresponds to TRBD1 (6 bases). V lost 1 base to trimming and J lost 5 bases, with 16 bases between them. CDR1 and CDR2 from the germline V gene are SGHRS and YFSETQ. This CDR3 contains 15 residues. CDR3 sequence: CASSLLVSGTNEQYF. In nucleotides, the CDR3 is TGCGCCAGCAGCTTGCTAGTTTCAGGGACAAACGAGCAGTACTTC. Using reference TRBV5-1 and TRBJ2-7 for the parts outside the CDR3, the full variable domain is KAGVTQTPRYLIKTRGQQVTLSCSPISGHRSVSWYQQTPGQGLQFLFEYFSETQRNKGNFPGRFSGRQFSNSRSEMNVSTLELGDSALYLCASSLLVSGTNEQYFGPGTRLTVT.

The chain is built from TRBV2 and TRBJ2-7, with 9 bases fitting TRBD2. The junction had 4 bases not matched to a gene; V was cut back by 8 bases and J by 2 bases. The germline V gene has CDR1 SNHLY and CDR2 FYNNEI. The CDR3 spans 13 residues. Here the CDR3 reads CASDAGGPYEQYF. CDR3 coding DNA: TGTGCCAGCGACGCGGGAGGGCCCTACGAGCAGTACTTC.

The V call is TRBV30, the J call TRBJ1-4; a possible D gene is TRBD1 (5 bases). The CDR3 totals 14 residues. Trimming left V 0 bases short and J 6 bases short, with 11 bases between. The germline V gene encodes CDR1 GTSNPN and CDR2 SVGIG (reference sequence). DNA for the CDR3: TGTGCCTGGAGTGTTTGGGGGGGGGATGAAAAACTGTTTTTT. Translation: CAWSVWGGDEKLFF.

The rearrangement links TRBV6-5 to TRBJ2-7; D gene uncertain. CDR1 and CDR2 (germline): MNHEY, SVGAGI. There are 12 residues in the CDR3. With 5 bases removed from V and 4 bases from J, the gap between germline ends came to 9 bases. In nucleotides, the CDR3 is TGTGCCAGCAGTCCTAAGGGATACGAGCAGTACTTC. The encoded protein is CASSPKGYEQYF.

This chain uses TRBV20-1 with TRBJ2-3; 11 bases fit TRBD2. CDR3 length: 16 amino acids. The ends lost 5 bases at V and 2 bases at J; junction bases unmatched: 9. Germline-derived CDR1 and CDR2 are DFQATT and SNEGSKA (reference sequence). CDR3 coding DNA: TGCAGTGCTCCATCACTAGCGGGGGACTTCACAGATACGCAGTATTTT. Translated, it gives CSAPSLAGDFTDTQYF.

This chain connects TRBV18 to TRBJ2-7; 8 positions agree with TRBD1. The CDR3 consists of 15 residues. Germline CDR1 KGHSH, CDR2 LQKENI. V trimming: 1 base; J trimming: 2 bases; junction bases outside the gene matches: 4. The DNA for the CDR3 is TGTGCCAGCTCACCACGGACAGGGCGTCCCTACGAGCAGTACTTC. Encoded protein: CASSPRTGRPYEQYF.

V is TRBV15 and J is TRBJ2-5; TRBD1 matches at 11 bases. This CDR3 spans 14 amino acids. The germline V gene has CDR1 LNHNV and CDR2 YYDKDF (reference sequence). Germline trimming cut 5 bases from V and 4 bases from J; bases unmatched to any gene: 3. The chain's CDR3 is CATSWTGGAETQYF. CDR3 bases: TGTGCCACCAGCTGGACAGGGGGCGCAGAGACCCAGTACTTC.

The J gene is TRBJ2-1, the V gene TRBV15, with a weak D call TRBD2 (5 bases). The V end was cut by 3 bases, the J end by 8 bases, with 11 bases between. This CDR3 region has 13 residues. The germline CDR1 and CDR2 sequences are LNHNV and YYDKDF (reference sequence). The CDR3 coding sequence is TGTGCCACCAGCAGGATGCTGGAGGATGAGCAGTTCTTC. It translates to CATSRMLEDEQFF.

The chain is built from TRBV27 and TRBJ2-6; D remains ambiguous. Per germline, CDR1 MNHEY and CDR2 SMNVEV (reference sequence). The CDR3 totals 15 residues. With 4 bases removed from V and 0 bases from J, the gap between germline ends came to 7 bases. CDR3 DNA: TGTGCCAGCAGTTCCCCCGACTCTGGGGCCAACGTCCTGACTTTC. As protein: CASSSPDSGANVLTF.

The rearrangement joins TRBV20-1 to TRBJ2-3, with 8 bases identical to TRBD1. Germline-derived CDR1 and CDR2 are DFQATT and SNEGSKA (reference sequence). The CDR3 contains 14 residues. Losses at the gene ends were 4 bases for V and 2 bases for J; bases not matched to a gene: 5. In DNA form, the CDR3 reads TGCAGTGCTACCGGGACAGGAGACACAGATACGCAGTATTTT. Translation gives CSATGTGDTDTQYF.

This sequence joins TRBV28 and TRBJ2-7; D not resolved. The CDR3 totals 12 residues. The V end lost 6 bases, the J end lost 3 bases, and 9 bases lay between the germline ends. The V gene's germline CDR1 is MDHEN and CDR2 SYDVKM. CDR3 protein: CASSTPGYEQYF. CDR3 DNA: TGTGCCAGCAGCACCCCGGGCTACGAGCAGTACTTC. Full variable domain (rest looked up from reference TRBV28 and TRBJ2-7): DVKVTQSSRYLVKRTGEKVFLECVQDMDHENMFWYRQDPGLGLRLIYFSYDVKMKEKGDIPEGYSVSREKKERFSLILESASTNQTSMYLCASSTPGYEQYFGPGTRLTVT.

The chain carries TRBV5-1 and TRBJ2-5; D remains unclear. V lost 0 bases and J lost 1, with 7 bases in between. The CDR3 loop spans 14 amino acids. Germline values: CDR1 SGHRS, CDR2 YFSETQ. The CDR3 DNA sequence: TGCGCCAGCAGCTTGGCGACAATCCAAGAGACCCAGTACTTC. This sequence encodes CASSLATIQETQYF. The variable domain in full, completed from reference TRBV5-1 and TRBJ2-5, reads KAGVTQTPRYLIKTRGQQVTLSCSPISGHRSVSWYQQTPGQGLQFLFEYFSETQRNKGNFPGRFSGRQFSNSRSEMNVSTLELGDSALYLCASSLATIQETQYFGPGTRLLVL.

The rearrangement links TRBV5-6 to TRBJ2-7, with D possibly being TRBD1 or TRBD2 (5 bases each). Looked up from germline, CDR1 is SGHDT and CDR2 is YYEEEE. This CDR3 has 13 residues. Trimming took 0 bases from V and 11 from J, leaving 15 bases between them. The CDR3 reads CASSLGMPGREYF. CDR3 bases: TGTGCCAGCAGCTTGGGGATGCCGGGACGAGAGTACTTC.

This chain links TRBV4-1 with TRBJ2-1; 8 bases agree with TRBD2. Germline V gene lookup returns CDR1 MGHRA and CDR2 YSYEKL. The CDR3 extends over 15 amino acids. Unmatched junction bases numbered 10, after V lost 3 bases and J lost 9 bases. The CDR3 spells CASSHLAGIGPEQFF. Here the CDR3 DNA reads TGCGCCAGCAGCCACCTAGCGGGCATCGGACCTGAGCAGTTCTTC.

The CDR3 loop reads CAWGTSGNTIYF. The CDR3 nucleotides read TGTGCCTGGGGGACCTCTGGAAACACCATATATTTT. The chain carries TRBV30 and TRBJ1-3, with TRBD1 as a possible D gene (5 bases). CDR3 length: 12 residues. V was cut by 5 bases and J by 0 bases, with 5 bases left in between. Germline V gene data show CDR1 as GTSNPN and CDR2 as SVGIG (reference sequence). Complete variable domain (other parts from reference TRBV30 and TRBJ1-3): SQTIHQWPATLVQPVGSPLSLECTVEGTSNPNLYWYRQAAGRGLQLLFYSVGIGQISSEVPQNLSASRPQDRQFILSSKKLLLSDSGFYLCAWGTSGNTIYFGEGSWLTVV.

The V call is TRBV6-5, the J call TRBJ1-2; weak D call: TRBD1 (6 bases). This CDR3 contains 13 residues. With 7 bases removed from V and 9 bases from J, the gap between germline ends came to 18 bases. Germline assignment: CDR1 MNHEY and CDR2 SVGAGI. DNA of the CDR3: TGTGCCAGCACTCTAAGGGGGACTCGGAGCTACACCTTC. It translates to CASTLRGTRSYTF.

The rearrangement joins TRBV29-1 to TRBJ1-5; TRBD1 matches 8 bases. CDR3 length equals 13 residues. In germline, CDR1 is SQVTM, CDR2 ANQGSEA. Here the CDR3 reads CGQGTGERQPQHF. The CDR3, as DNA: TGCGGACAGGGAACAGGGGAGCGTCAGCCCCAGCATTTT.

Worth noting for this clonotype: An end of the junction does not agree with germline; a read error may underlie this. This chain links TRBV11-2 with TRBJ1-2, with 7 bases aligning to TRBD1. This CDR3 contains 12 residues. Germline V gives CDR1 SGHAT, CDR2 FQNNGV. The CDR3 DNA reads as TGTGCCAGCAGCTTTGGAGGGGGACAGCCGAACTTC. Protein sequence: CASSFGGGQPNF.

CDR3 amino acids: CASSRDRYEQYF. The CDR3 DNA reads as TGTGCCAGCAGTAGGGACAGGTACGAGCAGTACTTC. This rearrangement joins TRBV6-2 or TRBV6-3 to TRBJ2-7, with 8 bases lining up with TRBD1. Trimming at V came to 5 bases and at J to 4 bases, leaving 1 base not matched to a gene. This CDR3 comprises 12 residues. The germline CDR1 and CDR2 sequences are MNHEY and SVGEGT.